This section outlines one T cell receptor (beta chain) sequence together with its context. Its antigen is undetermined. Produced via immunoSEQ multiplex PCR; TCRdb's table is partial and in-frame only. The profile shows roughly 24,000 clones, around four fifths of them singletons. The germline CDR1 and CDR2 sequences are MDHEN and SYDVKM. This CDR3 spans 14 amino acids. The trim removed 7 bases at V and 6 bases at J, leaving 9 bases unmatched. The unexposed donors gave CD4+ T cells in about 2010-2019, prior to COVID-19. Isolation of CD4+ T cells took place after about 9 days in culture. Unexposed-donor CD4+ T cells were probed with SARS-CoV-2 S/N and four cold-coronavirus spikes, cells permitting. This sample is part of a study of CD4 T cells in relation to SARS-CoV-2 and coronaviruses. Background on the study: The negative reference was HIV-1 Nef peptide pool or peptide-free culture. Study-wide findings and caveats: Roughly 65% of donors had memory CD4+ clonotypes crossrecognizing SARS-CoV-2 and common cold coronavirus spike. This crossreactivity analysis covered spike protein alone, no other viral proteins.

The chain has TRBV28 and TRBJ1-5; 7 bases match TRBD1. This receptor was identified in a human donor in good health. Sequencing was done on a sample of CD4+ T cells from PBMCs, cultured in vitro. CDR3 DNA: TGTGCCAGCACCACCGGGACAGAGGGTCAGCCCCAGCATTTT. It translates to CASTTGTEGQPQHF.